A single sample gave rise to the 2 T cell receptor beta chains below, sequenced in a study of shared clonotypes between healthy human individuals. Produced via immunoSEQ multiplex PCR; TCRdb's table is partial and in-frame only. The data contain hundreds of thousands of clones, 74% of them singletons. The specimen was memory CD4+ T cells sorted from blood. Indicated subset: CD45RA-negative fraction. The receptors derive from a woman aged 25 to 39 in good health.

The chain recombines TRBV2 with TRBJ2-7; TRBD2 matches 8 bases. Looked up from germline, CDR1 is SNHLY and CDR2 is FYNNEI. The CDR3 spans 13 residues. J was trimmed by 6 bases and V by 5 bases; bases with no gene match: 6. CDR3 loop: CASSLVGTSEQYF. Here the CDR3 DNA reads TGTGCCAGCAGTTTGGTCGGGACTAGCGAGCAGTACTTC.

This clone occurred a few times. The rearrangement joins TRBV11-2 to TRBJ2-1, with TRBD2 identical over 7 bases. The CDR3 has 14 amino acids. The trim removed 6 bases at V and 6 bases at J, leaving 8 bases unmatched. The germline gives CDR1 SGHAT, CDR2 FQNNGV. The CDR3 bases are TGTGCCAGCAGTGGATGGGAGGGGAGCAATGAGCAGTTCTTC. Translation gives CASSGWEGSNEQFF.